This TCR beta chain originates from a study of control samples from healthy donors and cancer patients. TCRdb keeps only in-frame clones here, not all; method: immunoSEQ multiplex PCR. The sample holds 150,000 to 200,000 clones, approximately 93% seen once. The ends were cut back, 1 base at V and 3 bases at J, with 9 bases in the middle. Germline loops: CDR1 LNHDA, CDR2 SQIVND (reference sequence). The CDR3 has 14 amino acids. The receptor was isolated from a woman between 40 and 50 years old in good health. The V and J genes are TRBV19 and TRBJ1-1; D is undetermined. Sequenced material: blood. CDR3 sequence reads: CASSIGFGDTEAFF. For the CDR3, the DNA is TGTGCCAGTAGTATAGGATTTGGGGACACTGAAGCTTTCTTT.